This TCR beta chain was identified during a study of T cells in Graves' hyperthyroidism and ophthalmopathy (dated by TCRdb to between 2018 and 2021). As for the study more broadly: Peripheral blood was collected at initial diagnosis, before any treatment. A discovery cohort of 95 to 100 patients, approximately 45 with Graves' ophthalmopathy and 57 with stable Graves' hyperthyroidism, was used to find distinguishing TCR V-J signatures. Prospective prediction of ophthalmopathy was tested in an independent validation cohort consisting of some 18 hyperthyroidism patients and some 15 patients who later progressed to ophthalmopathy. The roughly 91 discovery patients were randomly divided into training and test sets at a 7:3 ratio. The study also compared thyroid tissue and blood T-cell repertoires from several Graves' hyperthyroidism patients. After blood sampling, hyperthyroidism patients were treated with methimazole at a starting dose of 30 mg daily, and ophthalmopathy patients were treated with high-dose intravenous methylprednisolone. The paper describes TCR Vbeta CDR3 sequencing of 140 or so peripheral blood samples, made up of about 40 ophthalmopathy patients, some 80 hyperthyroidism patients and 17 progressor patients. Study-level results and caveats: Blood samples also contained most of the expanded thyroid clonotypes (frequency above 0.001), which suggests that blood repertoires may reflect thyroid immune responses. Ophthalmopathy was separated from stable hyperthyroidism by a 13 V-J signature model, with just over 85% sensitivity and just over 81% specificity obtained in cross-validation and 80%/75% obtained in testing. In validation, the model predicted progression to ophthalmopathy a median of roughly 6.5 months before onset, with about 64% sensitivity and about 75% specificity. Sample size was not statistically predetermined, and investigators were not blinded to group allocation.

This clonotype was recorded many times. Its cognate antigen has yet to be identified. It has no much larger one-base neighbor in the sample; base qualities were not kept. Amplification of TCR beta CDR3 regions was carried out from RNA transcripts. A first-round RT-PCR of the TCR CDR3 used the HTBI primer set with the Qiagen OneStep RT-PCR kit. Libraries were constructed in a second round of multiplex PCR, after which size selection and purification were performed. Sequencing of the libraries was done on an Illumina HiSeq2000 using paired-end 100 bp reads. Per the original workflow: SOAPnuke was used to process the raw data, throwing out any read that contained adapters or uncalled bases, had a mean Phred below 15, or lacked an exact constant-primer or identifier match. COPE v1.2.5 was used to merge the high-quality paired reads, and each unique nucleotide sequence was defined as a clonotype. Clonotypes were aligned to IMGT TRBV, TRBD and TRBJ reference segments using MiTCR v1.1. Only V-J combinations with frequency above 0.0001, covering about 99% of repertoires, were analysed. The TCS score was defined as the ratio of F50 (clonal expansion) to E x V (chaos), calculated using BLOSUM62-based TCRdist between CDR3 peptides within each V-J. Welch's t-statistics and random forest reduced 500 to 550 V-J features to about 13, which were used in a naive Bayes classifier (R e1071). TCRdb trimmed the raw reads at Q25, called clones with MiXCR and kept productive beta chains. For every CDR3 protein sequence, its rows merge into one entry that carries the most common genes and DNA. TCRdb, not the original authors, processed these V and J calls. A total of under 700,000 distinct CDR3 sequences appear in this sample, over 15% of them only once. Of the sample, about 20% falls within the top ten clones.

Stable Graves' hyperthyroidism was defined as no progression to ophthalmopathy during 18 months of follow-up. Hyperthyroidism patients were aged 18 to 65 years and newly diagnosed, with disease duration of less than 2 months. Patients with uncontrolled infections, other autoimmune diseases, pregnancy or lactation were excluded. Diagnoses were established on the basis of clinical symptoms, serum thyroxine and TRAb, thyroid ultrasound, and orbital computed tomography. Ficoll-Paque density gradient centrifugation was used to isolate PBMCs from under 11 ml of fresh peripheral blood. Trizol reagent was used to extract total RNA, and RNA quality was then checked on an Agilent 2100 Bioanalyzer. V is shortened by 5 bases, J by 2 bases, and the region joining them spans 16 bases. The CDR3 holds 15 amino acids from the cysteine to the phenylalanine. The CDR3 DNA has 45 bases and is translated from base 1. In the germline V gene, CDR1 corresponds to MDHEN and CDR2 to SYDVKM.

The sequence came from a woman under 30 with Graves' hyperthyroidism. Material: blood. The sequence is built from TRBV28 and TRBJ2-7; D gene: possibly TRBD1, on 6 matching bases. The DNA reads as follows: TGTGCCAGCAGTCCCCAGGGGCGGGTCGCCTACGAGCAGTACTTC. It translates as CASSPQGRVAYEQYF.